The TCR beta chain under discussion was sequenced for a study of blood T cell repertoires in COVID-19. Background on the study: PBMCs, B-cell-depleted T cells, or T cells provided the cDNA or gDNA that made up the material.

In the source study's methods: Estimation of nucleated cell counts relied on the amplification of reference gene primers. The repertoire was sequenced with immunoSEQ multiplex PCR; TCRdb's copy has only in-frame clones and lacks some. The V and J calls and clone size are taken from that table; D and trimming were inferred from the DNA. The sample records over 100,000 clones, about 88% being singletons. This clone has just one count. There are 13 residues in the CDR3. Germline assignment: CDR1 MRHNA and CDR2 SNTAGT. The V gene lost 9 bases and the J gene lost 3 bases, with 15 bases spanning the gap. The sequence was collected from a man aged 40-55 years with acute or convalescent COVID-19. Sequencing was carried out using peripheral blood. The chain carries TRBV6-4 and TRBJ2-7; perhaps TRBD2 as D (6 bases). This CDR3 reads CARKGGWDYEQYF. DNA of the CDR3: TGTGCCAGAAAGGGAGGCTGGGACTACGAGCAGTACTTC.